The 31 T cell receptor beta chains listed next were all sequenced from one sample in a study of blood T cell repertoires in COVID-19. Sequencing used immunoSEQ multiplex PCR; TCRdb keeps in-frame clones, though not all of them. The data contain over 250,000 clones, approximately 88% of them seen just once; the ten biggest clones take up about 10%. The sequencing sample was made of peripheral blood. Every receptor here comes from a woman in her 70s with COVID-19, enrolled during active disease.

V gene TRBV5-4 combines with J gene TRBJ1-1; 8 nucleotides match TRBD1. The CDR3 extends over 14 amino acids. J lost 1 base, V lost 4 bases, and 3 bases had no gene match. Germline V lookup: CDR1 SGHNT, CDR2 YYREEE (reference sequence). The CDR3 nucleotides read TGTGCCAGCAGCCCCGGGACAGGGAACACTGAAGCTTTCTTT. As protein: CASSPGTGNTEAFF. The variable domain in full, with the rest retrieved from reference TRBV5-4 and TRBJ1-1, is ETGVTQSPTHLIKTRGQQVTLRCSSQSGHNTVSWYQQALGQGPQFIFQYYREEENGRGNFPPRFSGLQFPNYSSELNVNALELDDSALYLCASSPGTGNTEAFFGQGTRLTVV.

The CDR3 DNA follows: TGTGCCAGCAGCCCGACCGGGACTAGCGTTGAGCAGTACTTC. Translated: CASSPTGTSVEQYF. The chain recombines TRBV7-3 with TRBJ2-7; the match to TRBD2 covers 10 bases. The trim removed 5 bases at V and 7 bases at J, leaving 8 bases unmatched. The CDR3 covers 14 residues. Germline CDR1 is SGHTA and CDR2 is FQGTGA.

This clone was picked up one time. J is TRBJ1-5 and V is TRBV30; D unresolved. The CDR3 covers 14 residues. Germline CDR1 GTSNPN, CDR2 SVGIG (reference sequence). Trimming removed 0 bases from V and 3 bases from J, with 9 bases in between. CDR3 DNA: TGTGCCTGGAGTGTGTCAGTTTTCAATCAGCCCCAGCATTTT. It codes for CAWSVSVFNQPQHF.

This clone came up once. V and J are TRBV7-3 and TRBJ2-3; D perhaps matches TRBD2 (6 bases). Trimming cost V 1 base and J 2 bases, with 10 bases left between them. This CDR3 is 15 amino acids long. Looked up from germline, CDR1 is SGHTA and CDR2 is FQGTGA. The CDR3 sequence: CASSLSGIYTDTQYF. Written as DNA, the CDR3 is TGTGCCAGCAGCTTAAGCGGGATATACACAGATACGCAGTATTTT.

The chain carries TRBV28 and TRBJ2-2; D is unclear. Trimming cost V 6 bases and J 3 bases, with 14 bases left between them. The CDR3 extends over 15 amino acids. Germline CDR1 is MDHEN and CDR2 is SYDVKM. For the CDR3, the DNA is TGTGCCAGCAGACTAAGGAAGACCGACACCGGGGAGCTGTTTTTT. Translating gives CASRLRKTDTGELFF.

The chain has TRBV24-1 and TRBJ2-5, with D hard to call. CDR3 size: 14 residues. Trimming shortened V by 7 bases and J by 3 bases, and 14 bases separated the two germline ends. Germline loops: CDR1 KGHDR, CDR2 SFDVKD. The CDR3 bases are TGTGCCACCAGGACCCTGACATGTGAAGAGACCCAGTACTTC. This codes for CATRTLTCEETQYF.

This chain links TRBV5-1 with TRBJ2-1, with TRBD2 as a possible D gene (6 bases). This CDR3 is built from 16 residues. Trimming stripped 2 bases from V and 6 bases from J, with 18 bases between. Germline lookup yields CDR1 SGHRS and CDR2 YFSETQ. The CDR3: CASSFIRSGSPNEQFF. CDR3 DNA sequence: TGCGCCAGCAGCTTTATAAGAAGCGGGTCCCCCAATGAGCAGTTCTTC.

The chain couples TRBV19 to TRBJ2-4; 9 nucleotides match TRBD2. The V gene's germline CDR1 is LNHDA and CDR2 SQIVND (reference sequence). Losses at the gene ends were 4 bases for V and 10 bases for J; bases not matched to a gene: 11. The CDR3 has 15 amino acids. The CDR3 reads CASSTPTSGSRIQYF. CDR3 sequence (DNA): TGTGCCAGTAGTACCCCTACTAGCGGGTCCCGAATTCAGTACTTC.

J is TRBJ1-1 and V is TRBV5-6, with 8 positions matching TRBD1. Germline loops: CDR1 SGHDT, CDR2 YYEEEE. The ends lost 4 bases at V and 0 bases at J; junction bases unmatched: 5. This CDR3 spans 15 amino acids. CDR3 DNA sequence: TGTGCCAGCAGCGGGACAGGTTATATGAACACTGAAGCTTTCTTT. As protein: CASSGTGYMNTEAFF. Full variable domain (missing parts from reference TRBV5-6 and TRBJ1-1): DAGVTQSPTHLIKTRGQQVTLRCSPKSGHDTVSWYQQALGQGPQFIFQYYEEEERQRGNFPDRFSGHQFPNYSSELNVNALLLGDSALYLCASSGTGYMNTEAFFGQGTRLTVV.

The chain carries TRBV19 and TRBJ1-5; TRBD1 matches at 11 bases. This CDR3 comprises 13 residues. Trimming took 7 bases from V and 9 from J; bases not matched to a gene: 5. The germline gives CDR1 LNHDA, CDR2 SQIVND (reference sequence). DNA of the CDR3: TGTGCCAGTATAGGGACAGGGGGGTTGCCCCAGCATTTT. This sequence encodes CASIGTGGLPQHF.

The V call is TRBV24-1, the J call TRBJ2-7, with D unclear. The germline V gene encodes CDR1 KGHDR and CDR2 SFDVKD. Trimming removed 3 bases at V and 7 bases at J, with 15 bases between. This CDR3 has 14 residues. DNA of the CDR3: TGTGCCACCAGTGATCCCTCTGCCGCGCAAGAGCAGTACTTC. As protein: CATSDPSAAQEQYF.

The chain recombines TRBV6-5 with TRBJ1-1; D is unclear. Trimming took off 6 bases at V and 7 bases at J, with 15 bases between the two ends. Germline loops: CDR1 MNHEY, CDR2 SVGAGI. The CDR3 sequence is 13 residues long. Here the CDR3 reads CASRINTGFEAFF. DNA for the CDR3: TGTGCCAGCAGAATAAATACGGGTTTTGAAGCTTTCTTT.

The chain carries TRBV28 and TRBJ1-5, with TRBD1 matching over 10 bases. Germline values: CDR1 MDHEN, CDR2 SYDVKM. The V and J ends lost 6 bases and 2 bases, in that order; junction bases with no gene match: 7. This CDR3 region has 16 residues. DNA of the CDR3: TGTGCCAGCAGGCCCAACGGACAGGGGGGCAATCAGCCCCAGCATTTT. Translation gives CASRPNGQGGNQPQHF.

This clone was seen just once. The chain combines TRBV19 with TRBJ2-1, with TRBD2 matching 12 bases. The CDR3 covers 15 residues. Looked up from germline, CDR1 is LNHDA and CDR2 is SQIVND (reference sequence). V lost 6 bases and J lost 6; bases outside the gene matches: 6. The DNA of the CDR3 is TGTGCCAGTAGCAAACTAGCGGGAGGTTTCAATGAGCAGTTCTTC. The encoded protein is CASSKLAGGFNEQFF.

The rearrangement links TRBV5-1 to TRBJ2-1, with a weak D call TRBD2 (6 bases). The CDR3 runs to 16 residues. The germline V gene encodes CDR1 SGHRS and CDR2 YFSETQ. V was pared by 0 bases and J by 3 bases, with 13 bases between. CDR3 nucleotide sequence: TGCGCCAGCAGCTTGGGGGGCGGGACTGGCTACAATGAGCAGTTCTTC. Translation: CASSLGGGTGYNEQFF.

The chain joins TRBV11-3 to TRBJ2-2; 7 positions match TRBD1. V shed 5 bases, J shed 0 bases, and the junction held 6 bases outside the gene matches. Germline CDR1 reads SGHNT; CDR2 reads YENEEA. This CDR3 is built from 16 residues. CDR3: CASSQTGTANTGELFF. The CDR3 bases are TGTGCCAGCAGCCAGACCGGGACAGCGAACACCGGGGAGCTGTTTTTT.

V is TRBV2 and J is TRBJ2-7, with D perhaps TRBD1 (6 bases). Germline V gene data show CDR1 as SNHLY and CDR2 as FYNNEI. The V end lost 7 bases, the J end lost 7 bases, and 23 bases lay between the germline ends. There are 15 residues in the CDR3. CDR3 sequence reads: CASTKNRDTLGEQYF. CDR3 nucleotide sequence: TGTGCCAGCACCAAGAATCGGGACACCCTGGGGGAGCAGTACTTC.

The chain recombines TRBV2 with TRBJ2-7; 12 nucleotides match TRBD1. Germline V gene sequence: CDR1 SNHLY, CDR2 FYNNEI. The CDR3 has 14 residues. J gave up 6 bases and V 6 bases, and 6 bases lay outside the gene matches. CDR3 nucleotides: TGTGCCAGCAGAGACCGGGACAGGGGGCGCGAGCAGTACTTC. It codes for CASRDRDRGREQYF.

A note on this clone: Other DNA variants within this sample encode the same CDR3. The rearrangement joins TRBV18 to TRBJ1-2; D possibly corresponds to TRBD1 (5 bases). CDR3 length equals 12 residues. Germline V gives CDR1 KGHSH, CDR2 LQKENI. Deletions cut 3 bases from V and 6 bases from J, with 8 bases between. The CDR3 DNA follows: TGTGCCAGCTCACCGGGGGGAGATGGCTACACCTTC. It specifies CASSPGGDGYTF.

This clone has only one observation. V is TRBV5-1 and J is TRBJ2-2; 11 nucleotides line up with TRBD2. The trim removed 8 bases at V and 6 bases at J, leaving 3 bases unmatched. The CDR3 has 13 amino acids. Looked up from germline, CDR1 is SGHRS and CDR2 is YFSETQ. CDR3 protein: CASTSGSSGELFF. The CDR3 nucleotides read TGCGCCAGTACTAGCGGGAGTTCCGGGGAGCTGTTTTTT.

CDR3 DNA sequence: TGTGCCAGCGCGGGACAGCACCTCTCTGGGGCCAACGTCCTGACTTTC. It codes for CASAGQHLSGANVLTF. The V and J genes are TRBV28 and TRBJ2-6; a weak D match, TRBD1 (7 bases). CDR1 and CDR2 (germline): MDHEN, SYDVKM. The CDR3 covers 16 residues. Deletions cut 8 bases from V and 0 bases from J, with 14 bases between.

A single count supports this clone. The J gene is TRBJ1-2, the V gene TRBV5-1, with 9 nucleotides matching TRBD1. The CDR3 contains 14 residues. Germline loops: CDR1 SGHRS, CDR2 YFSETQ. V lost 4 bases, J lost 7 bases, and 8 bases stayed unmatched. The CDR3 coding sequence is TGCGCCAGCAGCGCGGGACAGGGAGTCCGTGGCTACACCTTC. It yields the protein CASSAGQGVRGYTF.

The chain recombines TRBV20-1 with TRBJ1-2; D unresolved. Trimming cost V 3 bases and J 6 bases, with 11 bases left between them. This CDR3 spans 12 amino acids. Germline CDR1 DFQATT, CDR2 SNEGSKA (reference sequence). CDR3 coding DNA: TGCAGTGCTAGTAGGGAGGAGAATGGCTACACCTTC. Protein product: CSASREENGYTF.

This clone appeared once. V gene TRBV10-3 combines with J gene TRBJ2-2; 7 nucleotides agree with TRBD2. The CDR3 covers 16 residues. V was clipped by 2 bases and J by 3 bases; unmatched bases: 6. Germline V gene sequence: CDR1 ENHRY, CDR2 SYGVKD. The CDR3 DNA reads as TGTGCCATCAGTGAGCGCCTAGCGGATGACACCGGGGAGCTGTTTTTT. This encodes CAISERLADDTGELFF.

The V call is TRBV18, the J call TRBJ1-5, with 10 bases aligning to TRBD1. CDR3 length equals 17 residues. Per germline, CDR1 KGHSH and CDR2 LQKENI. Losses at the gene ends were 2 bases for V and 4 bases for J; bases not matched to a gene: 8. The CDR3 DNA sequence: TGTGCCAGCTCACCATTGACAGGGGGCCATGGGAATCAGCCCCAGCATTTT. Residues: CASSPLTGGHGNQPQHF. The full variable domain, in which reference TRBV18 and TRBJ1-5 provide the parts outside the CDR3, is NAGVMQNPRHLVRRRGQEARLRCSPMKGHSHVYWYRQLPEEGLKFMVYLQKENIIDESGMPKERFSAEFPKEGPSILRIQQVVRGDSAAYFCASSPLTGGHGNQPQHFGDGTRLSIL.

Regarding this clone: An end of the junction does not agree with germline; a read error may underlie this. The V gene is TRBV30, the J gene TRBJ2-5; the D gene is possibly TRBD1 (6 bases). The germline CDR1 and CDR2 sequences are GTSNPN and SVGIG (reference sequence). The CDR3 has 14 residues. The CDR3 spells CACLQEAKGETQHF. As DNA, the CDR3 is TGTGCCTGTCTTCAGGAGGCTAAGGGGGAGACCCAGCACTTC.

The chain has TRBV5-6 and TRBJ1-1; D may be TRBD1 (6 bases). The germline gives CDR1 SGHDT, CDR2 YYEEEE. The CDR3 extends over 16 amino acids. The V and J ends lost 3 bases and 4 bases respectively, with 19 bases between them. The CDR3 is CASSYEVARGGTEAFF. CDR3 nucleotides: TGTGCCAGCAGCTACGAGGTAGCCAGGGGTGGCACTGAAGCTTTCTTT.

CDR3 loop: CASSKQGASGNTIYF. CDR3 nucleotide sequence: TGTGCCAGCAGTAAACAGGGGGCGTCCGGAAACACCATATATTTT. V usage is TRBV28 and J usage is TRBJ1-3; 9 bases fit TRBD1. V lost 5 bases to trimming and J lost 4 bases; unmatched junction nucleotides: 6. The germline V gene has CDR1 MDHEN and CDR2 SYDVKM. The CDR3 extends over 15 amino acids.

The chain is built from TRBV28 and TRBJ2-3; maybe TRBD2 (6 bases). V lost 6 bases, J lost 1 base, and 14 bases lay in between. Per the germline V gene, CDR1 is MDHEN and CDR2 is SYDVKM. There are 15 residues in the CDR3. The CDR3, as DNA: TGTGCCAGCAGCAAAGAGGGAGGAGGCACAGATACGCAGTATTTT. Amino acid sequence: CASSKEGGGTDTQYF.

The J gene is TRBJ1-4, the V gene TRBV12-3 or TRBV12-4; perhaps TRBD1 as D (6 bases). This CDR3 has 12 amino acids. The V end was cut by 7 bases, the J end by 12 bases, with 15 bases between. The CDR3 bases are TGTGCCAGCACTCTTACAGGGTATGAACTGTTTTTT. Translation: CASTLTGYELFF.

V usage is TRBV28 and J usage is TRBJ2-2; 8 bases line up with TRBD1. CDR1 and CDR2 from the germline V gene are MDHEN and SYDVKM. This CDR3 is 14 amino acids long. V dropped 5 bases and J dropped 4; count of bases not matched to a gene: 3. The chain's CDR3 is CASSPGQATGELFF. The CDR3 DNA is TGTGCCAGCAGTCCGGGACAGGCCACCGGGGAGCTGTTTTTT.